The 3 T cell receptor beta chains listed next were all sequenced from one sample in a study of blood T cell dynamics during melanoma immunotherapy. As to time point: pre-treatment baseline. Profiled with immunoSEQ multiplex PCR; TCRdb holds only in-frame clones, not every one. The sample gives roughly 22,000 clones, approximately 90% of which show up once; around 4.2% is in the top ten. The sample consisted of blood, taken from a patient treated with checkpoint blockade. The origin of the receptors is a human donor with melanoma.

The rearrangement links TRBV7-2 to TRBJ1-2; 8 bases agree with TRBD1. Germline V CDR1 and CDR2: SGHTA, FQGNSA. Trimming at V came to 1 base and at J to 7 bases, leaving 8 bases not matched to a gene. This CDR3 is built from 15 residues. CDR3 amino acids: CASSLEGRGLGGYTF. DNA of the CDR3: TGTGCCAGCAGCTTAGAAGGCAGGGGGCTCGGTGGCTACACCTTC.

This clone was picked up a small number of times. The V and J genes are TRBV4-1 and TRBJ2-7; D remains ambiguous. The germline gives CDR1 MGHRA, CDR2 YSYEKL. This CDR3 is 14 amino acids long. The ends were cut back, 0 bases at V and 0 bases at J, with 6 bases in the middle. CDR3 DNA: TGCGCCAGCAGCCAAGAGGTAGCCTCCTACGAGCAGTACTTC. As protein: CASSQEVASYEQYF.

The chain employs TRBV28 and TRBJ1-5; D ambiguous. Trimming shortened V by 3 bases and J by 4 bases, and 13 bases separated the two germline ends. Germline CDR1 MDHEN, CDR2 SYDVKM. The CDR3 totals 15 residues. CDR3 sequence: CASSFDPVGNQPQHF. The CDR3 coding sequence is TGTGCCAGCAGTTTCGACCCGGTGGGGAATCAGCCCCAGCATTTT.